The 29 T cell receptor beta chains in this list originate from one sample, sequenced in a study of T cells in Graves' hyperthyroidism and ophthalmopathy. RNA transcripts served as the template for amplifying TCR beta CDR3 regions. Primed by the HTBI set, a first-round RT-PCR was run on the TCR CDR3. TCRdb analysed the multiplex PCR reads with MiXCR anew, one entry per CDR3 protein. Seen here are a few hundred thousand distinct CDR3 sequences, roughly 14% observed once, and the top ten hold 7.5% to 8%. Material: blood. These receptors originate from a woman between 18 and 30 years old with Graves' hyperthyroidism.

This clonotype was counted many times. This chain uses TRBV20-1 with TRBJ1-1, with D possibly matching TRBD1 (5 bases). Trimming cost V 6 bases and J 3 bases, with 11 bases left between them. The CDR3 length is 12 residues. The germline CDR1 and CDR2 sequences are DFQATT and SNEGSKA (reference sequence). The CDR3: CSAKSRDTEAFF. The DNA of the CDR3 is TGCAGTGCCAAGAGCAGGGACACTGAAGCTTTCTTT.

V and J are TRBV3-1 and TRBJ2-2; 11 bases fit TRBD2. Germline V gene lookup returns CDR1 LGHDT and CDR2 YNNKEL (reference sequence). Trimming removed 0 bases from V and 3 bases from J; junction bases left unmatched: 3. The CDR3 is 17 amino acids. The CDR3 loop reads CASSQELAGGHTGELFF. CDR3 bases: TGTGCCAGCAGCCAAGAATTAGCGGGGGGGCACACCGGGGAGCTGTTTTTT.

This clonotype was detected many times. This chain connects TRBV20-1 to TRBJ2-1; D possibly corresponds to TRBD2 (5 bases). This CDR3 contains 14 residues. The germline V gene encodes CDR1 DFQATT and CDR2 SNEGSKA (reference sequence). The germline V and J ends were trimmed by 0 bases and 4 bases, with 10 bases remaining between them. CDR3 coding DNA: TGCAGTGCTAGAGATCCCCGGGGTTACAATGAGCAGTTCTTC. Translated: CSARDPRGYNEQFF.

This clonotype was observed many times. The rearrangement uses TRBV28 and TRBJ1-2; no clear D. From germline, CDR1 is MDHEN and CDR2 SYDVKM. CDR3 size: 15 residues. V was pared by 5 bases and J by 3 bases, with 16 bases between. The CDR3 DNA is TGTGCCAGCAGTCCGTACTGGACGGACCACTATGGCTACACCTTC. This codes for CASSPYWTDHYGYTF.

The rearrangement joins TRBV6-6 to TRBJ1-1; unclear D gene. V lost 0 bases, J lost 4 bases, and 6 bases lay in between. CDR1 MNHNY and CDR2 SVGAGI come from the germline V gene (reference sequence). There are 13 residues in the CDR3. The CDR3 nucleotides read TGTGCCAGCAGTTACTCGGGGAGCACTGAAGCTTTCTTT. Its translation: CASSYSGSTEAFF.

V usage is TRBV4-1 and J usage is TRBJ1-4, with 8 bases aligning to TRBD1. Unmatched junction bases numbered 6, after V lost 4 bases and J lost 5 bases. Germline V lookup: CDR1 MGHRA, CDR2 YSYEKL. The CDR3 loop spans 15 amino acids. CDR3 in DNA: TGCGCCAGCAGCCCAATGGACAGGGCAAATGAAAAACTGTTTTTT. This codes for CASSPMDRANEKLFF.

The sample holds many counts of this clonotype. The rearrangement uses TRBV2 and TRBJ2-3; 9 bases are shared with TRBD2. V dropped 2 bases and J dropped 1; count of bases not matched to a gene: 10. Germline CDR1 SNHLY, CDR2 FYNNEI. This CDR3 is 18 amino acids long. CDR3 sequence reads: CASSESLAGPLGTDTQYF. The CDR3, as DNA: TGTGCCAGCAGTGAATCGCTAGCGGGACCCTTAGGCACAGATACGCAGTATTTT.

The chain joins TRBV11-2 to TRBJ2-1; 11 bases align to TRBD2. With V trimmed by 1 base and J by 8 bases, 1 base remained unmatched. Germline loops: CDR1 SGHAT, CDR2 FQNNGV. This CDR3 has 14 amino acids. CDR3 sequence reads: CASSLAGLADEQFF. The CDR3 DNA sequence: TGTGCCAGCAGCTTAGCGGGACTAGCGGATGAGCAGTTCTTC.

This clonotype turned up a few times. This chain uses TRBV5-5 with TRBJ1-2, with a possible D match to TRBD1 (5 bases). This CDR3 contains 14 residues. Deletions cut 4 bases from V and 5 bases from J, with 15 bases between. Germline V gives CDR1 SGHKS, CDR2 YYEKEE (reference sequence). As DNA, the CDR3 is TGTGCCAGCAGCCGCGCCATAGGGGCGTATGGCTACACCTTC. It is translated as CASSRAIGAYGYTF.

The rearrangement links TRBV6-1 to TRBJ1-6, with D unresolved. CDR3 size: 18 residues. Germline lookup yields CDR1 MNHNS and CDR2 SASEGT. The V end was cut by 1 base, the J end by 0 bases, with 13 bases between. CDR3 residues: CASSEVPRPSSYNSPLHF. DNA for the CDR3: TGTGCCAGCAGTGAAGTTCCCAGACCGAGCTCCTATAATTCACCCCTCCACTTT.

This chain joins TRBV12-3 or TRBV12-4 and TRBJ2-1, with TRBD2 matching 10 bases. This CDR3 comprises 15 residues. J was trimmed by 7 bases and V by 3 bases; bases with no gene match: 6. In nucleotides, the CDR3 is TGTGCCAGCAGTTTCAGGTTAGCGGGAGGAAATGAGCAGTTCTTC. It encodes CASSFRLAGGNEQFF.

The V call is TRBV20-1, the J call TRBJ2-3; 7 nucleotides align to TRBD2. From germline, CDR1 is DFQATT and CDR2 SNEGSKA (reference sequence). V was pared by 3 bases and J by 2 bases, with 8 bases of the junction left unmatched. The CDR3 extends over 15 amino acids. The CDR3 loop reads CSASPAAGATDTQYF. In DNA, the CDR3 is TGCAGTGCTAGCCCCGCGGCGGGAGCCACAGATACGCAGTATTTT.

This clonotype was counted at least ten times. The genes are TRBV12-3 or TRBV12-4 and TRBJ1-5, with 8 bases aligning to TRBD1. V was clipped by 5 bases and J by 4 bases; unmatched bases: 4. The CDR3 has 14 amino acids. CDR3 sequence reads: CASSPGQDNQPQHF. DNA of the CDR3: TGTGCCAGCAGTCCGGGACAGGATAATCAGCCCCAGCATTTT.

Regarding this clonotype: One junction end does not reproduce the germline sequence, and a read error may be involved. This chain links TRBV7-9 with TRBJ2-3, with 13 bases aligning to TRBD2. In germline, CDR1 is SEHNR, CDR2 FQNEAQ (reference sequence). The CDR3 sequence is 15 residues long. This CDR3 is CGSSLGLAGDIPQYF. The DNA for the CDR3 is TGTGGCAGCAGCTTAGGACTAGCGGGGGACATTCCGCAGTATTTT.

This clonotype was observed many times. The genes are TRBV20-1 and TRBJ2-1; D is unclear. This CDR3 has 12 residues. Deletions cut 2 bases from V and 5 bases from J, with 7 bases between. Germline CDR1 reads DFQATT; CDR2 reads SNEGSKA (reference sequence). CDR3 in amino acids: CSARPTNNEQFF. The CDR3 DNA reads as TGCAGTGCTAGACCGACAAACAATGAGCAGTTCTTC.

Only a few counts were recorded for this clonotype. The junction departs from germline at one end; a sequencing error may be responsible. This chain links TRBV6-2 or TRBV6-3 with TRBJ1-5, with D possibly TRBD1 on 5 matching bases. The CDR3 covers 14 residues. Germline lookup yields CDR1 MNHEY and CDR2 SVGEGT. CDR3 DNA sequence: TGTGCCAACAGTTACGGGGGTACCAATCAGCCCCAGCATTTT. Its translation: CANSYGGTNQPQHF.

This clonotype was observed at least ten times. The rearrangement joins TRBV3-1 to TRBJ2-7; D gene unclear. Trimming pared 4 bases from V and 6 bases from J, leaving 19 bases between. Germline V gene lookup returns CDR1 LGHDT and CDR2 YNNKEL (reference sequence). The CDR3 totals 15 residues. The CDR3 coding sequence is TGTGCCAGCAGCCGGGCCTCCCTCGGAACTGGCGAGCAGTACTTC. Encoded protein: CASSRASLGTGEQYF.

As for this clonotype: One junction end does not reproduce the germline sequence, and a read error may be involved. The chain employs TRBV27 and TRBJ2-7; 11 positions agree with TRBD2. Germline V gives CDR1 MNHEY, CDR2 SMNVEV (reference sequence). The CDR3 runs 15 residues. CDR3: CASSPRLAGGYGQYF. The CDR3 DNA reads TGTGCCAGCAGTCCTCGCCTAGCGGGAGGCTACGGGCAGTACTTC.

This clonotype was counted a few times. The chain has TRBV29-1 and TRBJ2-7; TRBD2 might be the D (6 bases). This CDR3 contains 11 residues. Germline lookup yields CDR1 SQVTM and CDR2 ANQGSEA. Trimming removed 4 bases from V and 6 bases from J, with 10 bases in between. CDR3 in DNA: TGCAGCGTTGTGGAGGGCCCCGAGCAGTACTTC. Translation: CSVVEGPEQYF.

The chain recombines TRBV6-5 with TRBJ2-3; D call uncertain. This CDR3 region has 15 residues. Germline CDR1 reads MNHEY; CDR2 reads SVGAGI. The V and J ends lost 0 bases and 3 bases respectively, with 10 bases between them. CDR3 protein: CASSYSPHNTDTQYF. In DNA form, the CDR3 reads TGTGCCAGCAGTTACTCCCCACACAATACAGATACGCAGTATTTT.

This rearrangement joins TRBV7-2 to TRBJ2-1; D is possibly TRBD2 (6 bases). The ends were cut back, 4 bases at V and 2 bases at J, with 15 bases in the middle. CDR3 length: 16 residues. Germline CDR1 reads SGHTA; CDR2 reads FQGNSA. The CDR3 protein is CASSSRGGITYNEQFF. The CDR3 DNA sequence: TGTGCCAGCAGCTCGCGGGGAGGTATCACCTACAATGAGCAGTTCTTC.

This clonotype was seen at least ten times. The chain recombines TRBV27 with TRBJ1-1; unclear D gene. The CDR3 is 14 residues long. Trimming shortened V by 0 bases and J by 1 base, and 6 bases separated the two germline ends. Germline CDR1 and CDR2: MNHEY and SMNVEV (reference sequence). The CDR3 DNA is TGTGCCAGCAGTTTATCGGGCAGGAACACTGAAGCTTTCTTT. This codes for CASSLSGRNTEAFF.

This clonotype was seen at least ten times. This CDR3 reads CASSRWDRSNQPQHF. In nucleotides, the CDR3 is TGTGCCAGTAGTCGCTGGGACAGGAGCAATCAGCCCCAGCATTTT. V usage is TRBV19 and J usage is TRBJ1-5; 8 bases are shared with TRBD1. CDR1 and CDR2 from the germline V gene are LNHDA and SQIVND (reference sequence). V shed 5 bases, J shed 1 base, and the junction held 4 bases outside the gene matches. The CDR3 sequence is 15 residues long.

The sample holds many counts of this clonotype. As DNA, the CDR3 is TGCAGTGCTTTGGACCCCGGGGCCAACGTCCTGACTTTC. Translation gives CSALDPGANVLTF. V is TRBV20-1 and J is TRBJ2-6; no firm D call. Germline V gene data show CDR1 as DFQATT and CDR2 as SNEGSKA (reference sequence). The CDR3 consists of 13 residues. Trimming cost V 5 bases and J 4 bases, with 9 bases left between them.

This clonotype was detected many times. J is TRBJ2-3 and V is TRBV12-5; D gene unclear. The CDR3 covers 16 residues. V was trimmed by 0 bases and J by 4 bases, leaving 14 bases between them. Per the germline V gene, CDR1 is LGHNT and CDR2 is FRNRAP. CDR3 sequence reads: CASGLVLSPPPDTQYF. The DNA of the CDR3 is TGTGCTAGTGGTTTGGTACTAAGCCCGCCCCCAGATACGCAGTATTTT.

This clonotype was counted ten times or more. The chain joins TRBV2 to TRBJ1-3; no reliable D call. V dropped 3 bases and J dropped 0 bases, with 6 bases sitting between them. CDR3 size: 14 residues. CDR1 and CDR2 from the germline V gene are SNHLY and FYNNEI. The CDR3 sequence is CASSESLSGNTIYF. The CDR3 DNA reads as TGTGCCAGCAGTGAGAGCCTCTCTGGAAACACCATATATTTT.

This clonotype was recorded many times. The V gene is TRBV7-3, the J gene TRBJ2-1; 9 nucleotides match TRBD2. The germline V gene encodes CDR1 SGHTA and CDR2 FQGTGA. The CDR3 consists of 14 residues. Trimming removed 1 base from V and 5 bases from J; junction bases left unmatched: 0. The CDR3 DNA sequence: TGTGCCAGCAGCTTAAGACTAGCGGACAATGAGCAGTTCTTC. Translation gives CASSLRLADNEQFF.

In its sample, this clonotype was seen many times. V usage is TRBV20-1 and J usage is TRBJ2-3, with no clear D. Germline CDR1 reads DFQATT; CDR2 reads SNEGSKA (reference sequence). This CDR3 has 14 amino acids. V shed 1 base and J shed 0 bases, with 8 bases lying between them. In nucleotides, the CDR3 is TGCAGTGCTAGAGGGCTGGCCAGCACAGATACGCAGTATTTT. Protein product: CSARGLASTDTQYF.

This clonotype was counted ten times or more. One junction end does not reproduce the germline sequence, and a read error may be involved. The chain couples TRBV30 to TRBJ1-5, with D unclear. The CDR3 runs to 13 residues. Germline CDR1 GTSNPN, CDR2 SVGIG (reference sequence). CDR3 protein: CAWSMARNRPQHF. The CDR3 bases are TGTGCCTGGAGTATGGCGCGTAATCGGCCCCAGCATTTT.